Each of the 10 T cell receptor beta chains below was sequenced from the same sample in a study of CD8+ T cells in alopecia areata. Treatment in this sample: oral pan-JAK inhibitor, 5-10 mg twice daily. It was cDNA, reverse transcribed from extracted RNA, that served as the sequencing template. Sequenced by immunoSEQ multiplex PCR; TCRdb stores in-frame clones only, minus some. The data contain 190,000 or so clones, 58% of them singletons. The starting material was CD4+ T cells sorted from blood, obtained at week 24, from a patient treated with tofacitinib. These receptors came from a human donor with alopecia areata.

The rearrangement joins TRBV7-8 to TRBJ2-3; D remains unclear. The CDR3 contains 15 residues. CDR1 is SGHVS and CDR2 is FQNEAQ in the germline V gene. The germline V and J ends were trimmed by 5 bases and 3 bases, with 15 bases remaining between them. The CDR3 nucleotides read TGTGCCAGCAGCGACCGGGCCATGTCAACAGATACGCAGTATTTT. It specifies CASSDRAMSTDTQYF.

The chain is built from TRBV20-1 and TRBJ2-5, with unresolved D. The V and J ends lost 0 bases and 6 bases respectively, with 5 bases between them. Germline CDR1 reads DFQATT; CDR2 reads SNEGSKA (reference sequence). This CDR3 spans 11 amino acids. The CDR3 protein is CSARDLKTQYF. The CDR3 coding sequence is TGCAGTGCTAGAGATCTAAAGACCCAGTACTTC.

There are a few counts of this clone. This chain joins TRBV19 and TRBJ2-7; D is perhaps TRBD1 (6 bases). The germline gives CDR1 LNHDA, CDR2 SQIVND (reference sequence). The CDR3 extends over 14 amino acids. Deletions cut 3 bases from V and 6 bases from J, with 15 bases between. The CDR3 nucleotides are TGTGCCAGTAGTATCGGGACACTGAGGGCCGAGCAGTACTTC. Its protein is CASSIGTLRAEQYF. The full variable domain, in which reference TRBV19 and TRBJ2-7 provide the parts outside the CDR3, is DGGITQSPKYLFRKEGQNVTLSCEQNLNHDAMYWYRQDPGQGLRLIYYSQIVNDFQKGDIAEGYSVSREKKESFPLTVTSAQKNPTAFYLCASSIGTLRAEQYFGPGTRLTVT.

This clone has more than one count but fewer than ten. This rearrangement joins TRBV4-1 to TRBJ2-7; D may be TRBD1 (6 bases). Germline CDR1 MGHRA, CDR2 YSYEKL. Trimming cost V 4 bases and J 6 bases, with 19 bases left between them. The CDR3 contains 15 residues. The CDR3 bases are TGCGCCAGCAGCCCCGAAGCCTCCGGGACATCCGAGCAGTACTTC. Residues: CASSPEASGTSEQYF.

This clone was seen just once. This chain connects TRBV5-1 to TRBJ1-2; the D is unclear. Between the trimmed V and J ends, which lost 2 bases and 1 base, there was a span of 6 bases. The germline V gene encodes CDR1 SGHRS and CDR2 YFSETQ. CDR3 size: 13 residues. The CDR3 region has the DNA TGCGCCAGCAGCTTCGAGAGTAACTATGGCTACACCTTC. Translated: CASSFESNYGYTF.

J is TRBJ2-5 and V is TRBV7-9; D gene uncertain. Germline loops: CDR1 SEHNR, CDR2 FQNEAQ (reference sequence). There are 12 residues in the CDR3. The V and J ends lost 1 base and 4 bases respectively, with 4 bases between them. The CDR3 nucleotides are TGTGCCAGCAGCTTAGGAACAGAGACCCAGTACTTC. As protein: CASSLGTETQYF. Using reference TRBV7-9 and TRBJ2-5 for the parts outside the CDR3, the full variable domain is DTGVSQNPRHKITKRGQNVTFRCDPISEHNRLYWYRQTLGQGPEFLTYFQNEAQLEKSRLLSDRFSAERPKGSFSTLEIQRTEQGDSAMYLCASSLGTETQYFGPGTRLLVL.

The chain links TRBV15 to TRBJ1-1; D unresolved. The CDR3 is made up of 14 amino acids. Trimming stripped 4 bases from V and 0 bases from J, with 9 bases between. CDR1 is LNHNV, CDR2 YYDKDF, per germline (reference sequence). The CDR3 sequence is CATSTRTVNTEAFF. CDR3 in DNA: TGTGCCACCAGCACTAGGACGGTGAACACTGAAGCTTTCTTT.

In its sample, this clone was seen a few times. The gene calls are TRBV30 and TRBJ2-1; possibly TRBD1 or TRBD2 for D (5 bases each). From germline, CDR1 is GTSNPN and CDR2 SVGIG (reference sequence). The CDR3 is made up of 11 amino acids. The V end was cut by 2 bases, the J end by 15 bases, with 14 bases between. In DNA, the CDR3 is TGTGCCTGGAGTCGAACCGGGACCCCGTTCTTC. It translates to CAWSRTGTPFF.

V and J are TRBV29-1 and TRBJ2-7, with 11 bases fitting TRBD1. The CDR3 covers 12 residues. The germline V gene has CDR1 SQVTM and CDR2 ANQGSEA. The V and J ends lost 7 bases and 7 bases, in that order; junction bases with no gene match: 6. Here the CDR3 reads CSGGQGEREQYF. The CDR3 DNA is TGCAGCGGGGGACAGGGGGAGAGGGAGCAGTACTTC.

This clone was seen a handful of times. J is TRBJ1-1 and V is TRBV9, with 7 nucleotides matching TRBD1. Germline CDR1 and CDR2: SGDLS and YYNGEE. This CDR3 is 16 amino acids long. Trimming took 0 bases from V and 1 from J; bases not matched to a gene: 6. The CDR3 reads CASSVAGAGGNTEAFF. The CDR3 nucleotides read TGTGCCAGCAGCGTAGCGGGGGCAGGGGGGAACACTGAAGCTTTCTTT.